This T cell receptor beta chain is from a study of neoadjuvant anti-PD-1 for oral cavity cancer. TCRdb keeps only in-frame clones here, not all; method: immunoSEQ multiplex PCR. The repertoire has more than 30,000 clones, around two fifths of them found once; the top ten carry 16%. Time point indicated: after neoadjuvant nivolumab, at surgical resection. V lost 2 bases and J lost 6, with 11 bases in between. Germline V lookup: CDR1 KGHSH, CDR2 LQKENI. CDR3 length equals 14 residues. The origin of this receptor is a person aged 35 to 85 with oral cavity squamous cell carcinoma. Source: tumor tissue, taken after nivolumab (anti-PD-1) treatment. The chain recombines TRBV18 with TRBJ1-5; unclear D gene. The CDR3 region is CASSPGFDGQPQHF. The CDR3, as DNA: TGTGCCAGCTCACCAGGGTTTGATGGTCAGCCCCAGCATTTT.